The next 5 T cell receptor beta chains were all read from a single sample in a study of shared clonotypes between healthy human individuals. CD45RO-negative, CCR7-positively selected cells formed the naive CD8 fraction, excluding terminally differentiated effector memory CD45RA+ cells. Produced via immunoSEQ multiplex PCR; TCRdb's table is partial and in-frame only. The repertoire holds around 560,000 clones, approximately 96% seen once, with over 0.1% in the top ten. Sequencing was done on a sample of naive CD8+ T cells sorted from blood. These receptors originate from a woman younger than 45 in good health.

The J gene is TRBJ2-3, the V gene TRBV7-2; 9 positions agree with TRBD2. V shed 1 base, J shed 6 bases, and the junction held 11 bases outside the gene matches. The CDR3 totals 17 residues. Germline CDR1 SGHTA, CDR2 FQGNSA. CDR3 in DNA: TGTGCCAGCAGCTTAGTCGGATCTAGCGGGAAGAGGGATACGCAGTATTTT. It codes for CASSLVGSSGKRDTQYF.

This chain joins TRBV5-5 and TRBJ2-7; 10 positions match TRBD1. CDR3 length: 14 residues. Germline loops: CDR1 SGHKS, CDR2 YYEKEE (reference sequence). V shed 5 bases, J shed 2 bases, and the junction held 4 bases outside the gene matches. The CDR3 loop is CASRDGQGAYEQYF. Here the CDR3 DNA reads TGTGCCAGCAGAGACGGACAGGGGGCCTACGAGCAGTACTTC.

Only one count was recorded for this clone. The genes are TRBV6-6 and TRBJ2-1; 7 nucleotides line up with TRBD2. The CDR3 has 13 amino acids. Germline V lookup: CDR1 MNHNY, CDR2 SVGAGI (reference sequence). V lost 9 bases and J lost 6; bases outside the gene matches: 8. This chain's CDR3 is CASGLWGGNEQFF. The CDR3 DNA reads TGTGCCAGTGGGCTTTGGGGGGGCAATGAGCAGTTCTTC.

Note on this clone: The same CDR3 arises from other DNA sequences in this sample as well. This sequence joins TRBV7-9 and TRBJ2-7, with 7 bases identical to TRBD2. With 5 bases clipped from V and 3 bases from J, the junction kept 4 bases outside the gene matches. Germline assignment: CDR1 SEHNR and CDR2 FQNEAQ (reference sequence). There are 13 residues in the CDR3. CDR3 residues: CASSPRTSYEQYF. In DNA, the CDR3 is TGTGCCAGCAGCCCCCGGACTAGCTACGAGCAGTACTTC. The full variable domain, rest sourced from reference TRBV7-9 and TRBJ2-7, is DTGVSQNPRHKITKRGQNVTFRCDPISEHNRLYWYRQTLGQGPEFLTYFQNEAQLEKSRLLSDRFSAERPKGSFSTLEIQRTEQGDSAMYLCASSPRTSYEQYFGPGTRLTVT.

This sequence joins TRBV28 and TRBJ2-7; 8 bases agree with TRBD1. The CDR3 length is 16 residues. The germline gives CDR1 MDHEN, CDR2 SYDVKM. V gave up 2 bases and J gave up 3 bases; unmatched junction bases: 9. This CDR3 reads CASSLAPRQGFYEQYF. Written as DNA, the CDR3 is TGTGCCAGCAGTTTAGCCCCTCGACAGGGGTTCTACGAGCAGTACTTC. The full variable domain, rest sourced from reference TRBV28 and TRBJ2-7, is DVKVTQSSRYLVKRTGEKVFLECVQDMDHENMFWYRQDPGLGLRLIYFSYDVKMKEKGDIPEGYSVSREKKERFSLILESASTNQTSMYLCASSLAPRQGFYEQYFGPGTRLTVT.